The T cell receptor beta chain under discussion was sequenced for a study of T cell responses to AZD1222 COVID-19 vaccine. The CDR3 has 13 amino acids. Looked up from germline, CDR1 is MNHNS and CDR2 is SASEGT. Trimming removed 3 bases from V and 4 bases from J; junction bases left unmatched: 1. Method: immunoSEQ multiplex PCR; TCRdb's copy keeps in-frame clones and lacks some. The top ten hold 5% of the sample, which has 85,000 to 120,000 clones, 85% to 90% seen once. The sample holds a few counts of this clone. Its antigen is unknown. Points from the study as a whole: Close to half of spike-specific TCRs reportedly recognize unmutated variant regions.

This clonotype was obtained from an adult in good health. The specimen comprised peripheral blood, sampled on day 0 of AZD1222 vaccination. The V and J genes are TRBV6-1 and TRBJ1-1, with 8 positions matching TRBD1. The CDR3 region has the DNA TGTGCCAGCAGTGAGACAGGGGTCACTGAAGCTTTCTTT. Protein: CASSETGVTEAFF.